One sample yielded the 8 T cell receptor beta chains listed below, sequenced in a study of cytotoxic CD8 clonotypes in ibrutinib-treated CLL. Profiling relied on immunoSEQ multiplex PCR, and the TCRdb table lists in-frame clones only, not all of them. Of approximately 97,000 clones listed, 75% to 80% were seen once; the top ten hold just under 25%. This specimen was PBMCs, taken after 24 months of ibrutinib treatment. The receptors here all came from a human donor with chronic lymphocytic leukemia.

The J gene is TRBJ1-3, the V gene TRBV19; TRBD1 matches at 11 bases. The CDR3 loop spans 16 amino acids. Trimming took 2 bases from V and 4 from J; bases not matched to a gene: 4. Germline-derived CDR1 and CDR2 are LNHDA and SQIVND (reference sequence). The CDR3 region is CASSIPRTGGGNTIYF. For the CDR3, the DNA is TGTGCCAGTAGTATACCTCGGACAGGGGGCGGAAACACCATATATTTT.

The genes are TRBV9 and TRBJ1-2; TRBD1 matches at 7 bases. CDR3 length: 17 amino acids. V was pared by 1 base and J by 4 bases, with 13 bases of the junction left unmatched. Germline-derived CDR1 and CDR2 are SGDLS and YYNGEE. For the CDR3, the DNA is TGTGCCAGCAGCGTAACAGGGGCGCCGGACTTAGGCTATGGCTACACCTTC. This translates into CASSVTGAPDLGYGYTF.

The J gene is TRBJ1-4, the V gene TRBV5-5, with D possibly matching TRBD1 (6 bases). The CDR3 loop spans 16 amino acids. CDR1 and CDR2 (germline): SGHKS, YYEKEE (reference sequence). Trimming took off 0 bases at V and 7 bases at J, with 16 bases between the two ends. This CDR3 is CASSLGLDRTTEKLFF. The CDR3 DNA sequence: TGTGCCAGCAGCTTGGGGCTTGACAGGACCACTGAAAAACTGTTTTTT.

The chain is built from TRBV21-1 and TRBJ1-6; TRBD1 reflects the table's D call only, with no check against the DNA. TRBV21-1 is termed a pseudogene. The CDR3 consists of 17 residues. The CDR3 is CASSKEWWDRINSPLHF. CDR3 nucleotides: TGTGCCAGCAGCAAAGAATGGTGGGACAGAATCAATTCACCCCTCCACTTT.

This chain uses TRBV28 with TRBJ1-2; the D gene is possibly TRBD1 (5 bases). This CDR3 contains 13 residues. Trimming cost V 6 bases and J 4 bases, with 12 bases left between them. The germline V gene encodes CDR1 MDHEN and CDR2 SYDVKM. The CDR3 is CASRPGTSYGYTF. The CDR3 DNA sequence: TGTGCCAGCAGACCCGGGACTTCCTATGGCTACACCTTC.

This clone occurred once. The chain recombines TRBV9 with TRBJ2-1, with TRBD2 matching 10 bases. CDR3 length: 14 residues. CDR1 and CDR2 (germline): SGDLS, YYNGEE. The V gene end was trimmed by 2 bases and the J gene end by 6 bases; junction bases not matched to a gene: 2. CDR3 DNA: TGTGCCAGCAGCGTTAGCGGGGGGTTCAATGAGCAGTTCTTC. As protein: CASSVSGGFNEQFF.

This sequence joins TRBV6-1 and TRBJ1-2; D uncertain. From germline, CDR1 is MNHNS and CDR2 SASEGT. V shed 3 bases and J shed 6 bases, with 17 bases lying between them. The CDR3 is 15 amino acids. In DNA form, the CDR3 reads TGTGCCAGCAGTGACCTCAACGGCCTTGGGGATGGCTACACCTTC. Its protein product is CASSDLNGLGDGYTF.

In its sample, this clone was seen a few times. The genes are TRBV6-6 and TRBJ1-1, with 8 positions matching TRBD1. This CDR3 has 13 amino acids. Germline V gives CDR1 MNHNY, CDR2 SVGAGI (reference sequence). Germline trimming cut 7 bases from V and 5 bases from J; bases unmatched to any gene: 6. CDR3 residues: CASIWGTGTEAFF. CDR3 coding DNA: TGTGCCAGCATCTGGGGGACAGGAACTGAAGCTTTCTTT.